This record looks at one T cell receptor (beta chain) sequence and its context. Its antigen is not known. The data derive from a study of molecular identifiers for immune sequencing clone quantification. MiXCR was run by TCRdb on the PCR reads, yielding one entry per CDR3 protein. The data contain approximately 630,000 distinct CDR3 sequences, 25% of them singletons. It was from about 19,000 to 1,100,000 sorted cells, with 10%, 30% or 50% RNA, that naive CD8 libraries came. Researchers sorted naive CD8 T cells as cells that were CD8+CD4-CCR7+CD45RA+. Study-wide findings and caveats: Naive cells had under 1% of molecules in clones above 20 RNA copies, effectors over 99%.

V lost 5 bases to trimming and J lost 2 bases, with 19 bases between them. Germline CDR1 reads MNHEY; CDR2 reads SMNVEV (reference sequence). This CDR3 comprises 16 residues. The material sequenced was naive CD8+ T cells from blood, with Jurkat cell RNA spiked in. Subset of the sample: FACS-sorted CD8+CD4-CCR7+CD45RA+ naive T cells. This clonotype originated in a human donor in good health. Some libraries in this study had Jurkat cell RNA spiked in. V gene TRBV27 combines with J gene TRBJ2-7, with D possibly matching TRBD1 (5 bases). CDR3 bases: TGTGCCAGCAGTACCGCTCACAGGATGACGACCTACGAGCAGTACTTC. Translation: CASSTAHRMTTYEQYF.